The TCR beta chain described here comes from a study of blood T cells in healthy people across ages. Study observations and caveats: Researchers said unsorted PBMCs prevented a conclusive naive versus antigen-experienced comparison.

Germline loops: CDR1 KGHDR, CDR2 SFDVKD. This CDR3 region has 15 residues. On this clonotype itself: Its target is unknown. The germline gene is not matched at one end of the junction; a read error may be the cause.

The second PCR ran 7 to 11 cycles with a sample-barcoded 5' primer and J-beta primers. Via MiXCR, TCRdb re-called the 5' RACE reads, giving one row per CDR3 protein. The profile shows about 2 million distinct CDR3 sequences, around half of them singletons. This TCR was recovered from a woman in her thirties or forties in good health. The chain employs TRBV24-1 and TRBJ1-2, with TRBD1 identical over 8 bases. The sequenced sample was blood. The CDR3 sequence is CATSDWTGSHYGSTF. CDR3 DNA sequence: TGTGCCACCAGTGATTGGACAGGGTCCCACTATGGCTCCACCTTC.